Following are 12 T cell receptor beta chains from one sample sequenced in a study of blood T cell repertoires in COVID-19. Some clones are missing from TCRdb's copy, which holds only in-frame ones; the method was immunoSEQ multiplex PCR. Of more than 250,000 clones in the sample, about 90% were seen once. Sequences were obtained from PBMCs or T cells enriched from blood (not recorded which). Receptors were obtained from a woman aged 18-29 years with acute COVID-19.

The V and J genes are TRBV6-5 and TRBJ1-4; no definite D call. V was pared by 2 bases and J by 6 bases, with 16 bases between. Germline CDR1 is MNHEY and CDR2 is SVGAGI. The CDR3 spans 16 residues. The DNA of the CDR3 is TGTGCCAGCAGTTACCACTCGCCCCGACGGGATGAAAAACTGTTTTTT. This translates into CASSYHSPRRDEKLFF.

This clone appeared a single time. The V and J genes are TRBV11-2 and TRBJ2-3, with D maybe TRBD1 (6 bases). The CDR3 spans 16 residues. Germline loops: CDR1 SGHAT, CDR2 FQNNGV. Trimming took 5 bases from V and 0 from J, leaving 15 bases between them. The CDR3 coding sequence is TGTGCCAGCAGCAGAGGGGACACCACTAGCACAGATACGCAGTATTTT. It encodes CASSRGDTTSTDTQYF.

The V and J genes are TRBV27 and TRBJ2-1; TRBD2 matches 11 bases. Germline V gene data show CDR1 as MNHEY and CDR2 as SMNVEV (reference sequence). This CDR3 is 16 amino acids long. Trimming removed 5 bases from V and 7 bases from J; junction bases left unmatched: 10. CDR3 sequence (DNA): TGTGCCAGCAGTCCCCTACTAGCGGGAGAAAGGAATGAGCAGTTCTTC. Its protein product is CASSPLLAGERNEQFF.

This rearrangement joins TRBV25-1 to TRBJ1-5, with a possible D match to TRBD1 (6 bases). This CDR3 comprises 15 residues. Germline CDR1 MGHDK, CDR2 SYGVNS. The V gene lost 2 bases and the J gene lost 5 bases, with 13 bases spanning the gap. The CDR3 DNA reads as TGTGCCAGCAGTGAAAGGGGGGAGGGGTATCAGCCCCAGCATTTT. Amino acids: CASSERGEGYQPQHF.

J is TRBJ2-1 and V is TRBV6-5; TRBD2 agrees at 8 bases. There are 12 residues in the CDR3. The germline V gene encodes CDR1 MNHEY and CDR2 SVGAGI. V gave up 2 bases and J gave up 10 bases; unmatched junction bases: 1. The CDR3 loop is CASSYPGGEQFF. The CDR3 nucleotides read TGTGCCAGCAGTTACCCGGGAGGGGAGCAGTTCTTC.

The chain employs TRBV5-1 and TRBJ1-2, with TRBD1 matching over 7 bases. The germline V gene has CDR1 SGHRS and CDR2 YFSETQ. This CDR3 comprises 17 residues. The ends lost 7 bases at V and 8 bases at J; junction bases unmatched: 23. CDR3 in amino acids: CASFLESSTGRSNGYTF. In DNA, the CDR3 is TGCGCCAGCTTCCTCGAGTCCTCGACAGGGCGAAGTAACGGCTACACCTTC.

The V call is TRBV19, the J call TRBJ1-5, with D maybe TRBD1 (5 bases). The CDR3 is 20 amino acids. CDR1 is LNHDA, CDR2 SQIVND, per germline (reference sequence). V gave up 1 base and J gave up 0 bases, with 22 bases separating them. In DNA, the CDR3 is TGTGCCAGTAGTATAGTCTCAGGGTTTTATTATTATTATAGCAATCAGCCCCAGCATTTT. Its translation: CASSIVSGFYYYYSNQPQHF.

This clone was detected only a few times. This chain uses TRBV9 with TRBJ2-2, with a possible D match to TRBD2 (6 bases). With 4 bases removed from V and 4 bases from J, the gap between germline ends came to 8 bases. The V gene's germline CDR1 is SGDLS and CDR2 YYNGEE. The CDR3 has 13 residues. The CDR3 loop reads CASSISGTGELFF. CDR3 nucleotide sequence: TGTGCCAGCAGCATTAGCGGCACCGGGGAGCTGTTTTTT.

The chain has TRBV6-5 and TRBJ1-1; 7 bases are a match to TRBD1. This CDR3 spans 16 amino acids. Trimming removed 0 bases from V and 0 bases from J; junction bases left unmatched: 4. Per germline, CDR1 MNHEY and CDR2 SVGAGI. This chain's CDR3 is CASSYSQGRLNTEAFF. The CDR3 nucleotides are TGTGCCAGCAGTTACTCACAGGGGCGGTTGAACACTGAAGCTTTCTTT.

V is TRBV27 and J is TRBJ2-7, with 9 bases aligning to TRBD1. This CDR3 region has 14 residues. From germline, CDR1 is MNHEY and CDR2 SMNVEV (reference sequence). J was trimmed by 2 bases and V by 3 bases; bases with no gene match: 2. The CDR3 DNA is TGTGCCAGCAGTTTCGGACAGGGGCCCTACGAGCAGTACTTC. The encoded protein is CASSFGQGPYEQYF.

This clone was observed once. The chain combines TRBV19 with TRBJ1-1; TRBD1 aligns across 9 bases. The junction had 16 bases not matched to a gene; V was cut back by 5 bases and J by 3 bases. This CDR3 spans 18 amino acids. From germline, CDR1 is LNHDA and CDR2 SQIVND (reference sequence). The CDR3: CASSLIPGQGKWYTEAFF. For the CDR3, the DNA is TGTGCCAGTAGTCTGATCCCGGGACAGGGTAAATGGTACACTGAAGCTTTCTTT.

The J gene is TRBJ1-1, the V gene TRBV7-2; 7 positions agree with TRBD1. Germline V gene sequence: CDR1 SGHTA, CDR2 FQGNSA. V lost 1 base and J lost 2; bases outside the gene matches: 1. The CDR3 runs 14 residues. The CDR3: CASSLDRGNTEAFF. The DNA of the CDR3 is TGTGCCAGCAGCTTAGACAGGGGAAACACTGAAGCTTTCTTT. The variable domain in full, with the rest retrieved from reference TRBV7-2 and TRBJ1-1, is GAGVSQSPSNKVTEKGKDVELRCDPISGHTALYWYRQSLGQGLEFLIYFQGNSAPDKSGLPSDRFSAERTGGSVSTLTIQRTQQEDSAVYLCASSLDRGNTEAFFGQGTRLTVV.